The 23 T cell receptor beta chains below all came from one sample that was sequenced in a study of blood T cells in healthy people across ages. Sample-barcoded 5' priming and a J-beta primer mix drove a second PCR of roughly 6 to 12 cycles. TCRdb reprocessed the 5' RACE reads via MiXCR and lists one record per CDR3 protein. The sample lists about 560,000 distinct CDR3 sequences; about 27% were seen once. The data also belong to a second study, concerning T cells of mothers and their children.

The sample comprised blood. These receptors were obtained from a boy younger than 10 in good health.

This clonotype was counted a few times. V gene TRBV2 combines with J gene TRBJ1-4; 8 bases are a match to TRBD1. Trimming at V came to 8 bases and at J to 6 bases, leaving 8 bases not matched to a gene. CDR3 length equals 14 residues. CDR1 and CDR2 (germline): SNHLY, FYNNEI. This CDR3 reads CASDLAGGYEKLFF. CDR3 nucleotides: TGTGCCAGCGACCTCGCAGGGGGCTATGAAAAACTGTTTTTT.

Only a few counts were recorded for this clonotype. This chain links TRBV9 with TRBJ1-2; TRBD1 is a possible D gene (5 bases). Germline CDR1 is SGDLS and CDR2 is YYNGEE. The CDR3 loop spans 14 amino acids. Trimming shortened V by 0 bases and J by 9 bases, and 15 bases separated the two germline ends. The CDR3 DNA reads TGTGCCAGCAGCGTAGCCCCACAGGTGTCGAGCTACACCTTC. Its protein product is CASSVAPQVSSYTF.

The chain combines TRBV29-1 with TRBJ1-1; D ambiguous. Trimming shortened V by 3 bases and J by 0 bases, and 14 bases separated the two germline ends. Germline V gene data show CDR1 as SQVTM and CDR2 as ANQGSEA. The CDR3 contains 15 residues. CDR3 in amino acids: CSVDYPQDVNTEAFF. The CDR3 DNA reads TGCAGCGTTGACTACCCTCAGGACGTGAACACTGAAGCTTTCTTT.

The rearrangement uses TRBV12-3 or TRBV12-4 and TRBJ2-2; 16 bases map to TRBD2. The V segment lost 6 bases and the J segment 6 bases; nucleotides outside the gene matches: 7. The length of the CDR3 is 17 residues. The CDR3 sequence: CASSGTSGRAGSGELFF. Here the CDR3 DNA reads TGTGCCAGCAGCGGGACTAGCGGGAGGGCCGGGTCCGGGGAGCTGTTTTTT.

The chain carries TRBV13 and TRBJ2-7; TRBD1 aligns across 9 bases. Trimming cost V 5 bases and J 6 bases; bases outside gene matches: 8. The CDR3 consists of 14 residues. Germline values: CDR1 PRHDT, CDR2 FYEKMQ (reference sequence). The CDR3 here is CASSPGGTGFEQYF. CDR3 DNA: TGTGCCAGCAGCCCCGGCGGGACAGGGTTCGAGCAGTACTTC.

This clonotype was observed a handful of times. This chain links TRBV2 with TRBJ2-3, with TRBD1 as a possible D gene (7 bases). This CDR3 region has 17 residues. CDR1 is SNHLY and CDR2 is FYNNEI in the germline V gene. V lost 6 bases, J lost 2 bases, and 21 bases lay in between. The DNA of the CDR3 is TGTGCCAGCAGCGGACCGGAGGGGGCGGGCTCCACAGATACGCAGTATTTT. This sequence encodes CASSGPEGAGSTDTQYF.

The chain employs TRBV6-6 and TRBJ1-2, with TRBD1 matching 8 bases. The CDR3 consists of 12 residues. Looked up from germline, CDR1 is MNHNY and CDR2 is SVGAGI (reference sequence). Trimming took 6 bases from V and 7 from J; bases not matched to a gene: 4. The CDR3 region is CASRNDRGGYTF. The CDR3 region has the DNA TGTGCCAGCAGAAACGACAGGGGTGGCTACACCTTC.

This clonotype was observed at least ten times. This rearrangement joins TRBV7-2 to TRBJ1-3; D is unresolved. This CDR3 contains 11 residues. Per germline, CDR1 SGHTA and CDR2 FQGNSA. Between the trimmed V and J ends, which lost 10 bases and 6 bases, there was a span of 10 bases. The CDR3 bases are TGTGCCACCCGAAGGGAAAACACCATATATTTT. Its protein product is CATRRENTIYF.

The rearrangement joins TRBV4-3 to TRBJ2-5; D gene ambiguous. The J call is doubtful: the DNA matches TRBJ2-1 better. Germline lookup yields CDR1 LGHNA and CDR2 YSLEER. CDR3 length: 13 residues. The CDR3 nucleotides read TGCGCCAGCAGCCAAGATATCTTCAATGAGCAGTTCTTC. Protein product: CASSQDIFNEQFF.

This clonotype was observed a few times. This sequence joins TRBV3-1 and TRBJ2-5; no definite D call. The V gene lost 1 base and the J gene lost 4 bases, with 7 bases spanning the gap. Germline V gives CDR1 LGHDT, CDR2 YNNKEL (reference sequence). The CDR3 is made up of 13 amino acids. The CDR3 reads CASSQAEIETQYF. In DNA, the CDR3 is TGTGCCAGCAGCCAAGCTGAAATAGAGACCCAGTACTTC.

V is TRBV5-1 and J is TRBJ2-6; D might be TRBD2 (6 bases). Germline CDR1 and CDR2: SGHRS and YFSETQ. The V end was cut by 7 bases, the J end by 0 bases, with 17 bases between. The length of the CDR3 is 17 residues. This chain's CDR3 is CASDRTGLISGANVLTF. CDR3 DNA sequence: TGCGCCAGCGACAGAACGGGACTGATCTCTGGGGCCAACGTCCTGACTTTC.

The chain has TRBV20-1 and TRBJ1-4; D remains ambiguous. The V end was cut by 0 bases, the J end by 3 bases, with 11 bases between. Germline V gene lookup returns CDR1 DFQATT and CDR2 SNEGSKA (reference sequence). The CDR3 contains 15 residues. The CDR3 DNA follows: TGCAGTGCTAGAGAGGGCGGACGGGCTAATGAAAAACTGTTTTTT. Protein sequence: CSAREGGRANEKLFF.

This rearrangement joins TRBV21-1 to TRBJ2-7; the D call of TRBD1 is as the table states it, not checked on the DNA. TRBV21-1 is a pseudogene segment. CDR3 size: 14 residues. CDR3 protein: CASSNGTGENEQYF. The DNA of the CDR3 is TGTGCCAGCAGCAACGGGACAGGGGAAAACGAGCAGTACTTC.

This clonotype occurred a few times. This chain links TRBV12-3 or TRBV12-4 with TRBJ2-5, with a possible D match to TRBD1 (7 bases). The DNA matches TRBJ2-7 better at its end, which makes the J call doubtful. The CDR3 covers 14 residues. For the CDR3, the DNA is TGTGCCAGCAGTGCGCGGGACAGAAGATACGAGCAGTACTTC. It specifies CASSARDRRYEQYF.

The chain joins TRBV29-1 to TRBJ2-1, with TRBD2 identical over 16 bases. With 8 bases clipped from V and 8 bases from J, the junction kept 6 bases outside the gene matches. The germline gives CDR1 SQVTM, CDR2 ANQGSEA. This CDR3 region has 14 residues. The CDR3 region is CSSLGLAGGYEQFF. CDR3 coding DNA: TGCAGCTCCCTGGGACTAGCGGGAGGGTATGAGCAGTTCTTC.

In its sample, this clonotype was seen many times. The chain employs TRBV4-2 and TRBJ1-1; D is unresolved. V lost 0 bases, J lost 4 bases, and 9 bases lay in between. In germline, CDR1 is LGHNA, CDR2 YNFKEQ. This CDR3 region has 14 residues. For the CDR3, the DNA is TGTGCCAGCAGCCAAGAACGGGAGGGCACTGAAGCTTTCTTT. Amino acids: CASSQEREGTEAFF.

This clonotype was seen a few times. The chain has TRBV11-2 and TRBJ2-5; D gene ambiguous. TRBJ2-1 explains the end of the DNA better; the J call may be wrong. Germline-derived CDR1 and CDR2 are SGHAT and FQNNGV. CDR3 length: 13 residues. The CDR3 bases are TGTGCCAGCAGCTCCACTTCAGCCAATGAGCAGTTCTTC. Protein: CASSSTSANEQFF.

This chain connects TRBV5-5 to TRBJ1-1; D unclear. The CDR3 covers 13 residues. Germline V CDR1 and CDR2: SGHKS, YYEKEE (reference sequence). Trimming pared 2 bases from V and 1 base from J, leaving 6 bases between. Written as DNA, the CDR3 is TGTGCCAGCAGCTTTATCCCGAACACTGAAGCTTTCTTT. Protein sequence: CASSFIPNTEAFF.

In its sample, this clonotype was seen a few times. V usage is TRBV7-9 and J usage is TRBJ2-7, with D unresolved. V lost 5 bases, J lost 0 bases, and 8 bases lay in between. The CDR3 is made up of 13 amino acids. Germline-derived CDR1 and CDR2 are SEHNR and FQNEAQ (reference sequence). The CDR3 DNA reads as TGTGCCAGCAGCCTCAAAAACTCCTACGAGCAGTACTTC. The encoded protein is CASSLKNSYEQYF.

This clonotype was seen just once. The CDR3 DNA follows: TGTGCCAGCAGTTCGACAGGGCAGGGGAACACTGAAGCTTTCTTT. Its translation: CASSSTGQGNTEAFF. J is TRBJ1-1 and V is TRBV12-3 or TRBV12-4, with 7 positions matching TRBD1. The junction had 6 bases not matched to a gene; V was cut back by 4 bases and J by 1 base. There are 15 residues in the CDR3.

The rearrangement joins TRBV5-6 to TRBJ2-6; D ambiguous. V lost 2 bases and J 8 bases, leaving 8 bases between the germline ends. Germline V gives CDR1 SGHDT, CDR2 YYEEEE. The CDR3 length is 13 residues. The CDR3 is CASSFTETNVLTF. The CDR3 nucleotides read TGTGCCAGCAGCTTCACAGAAACCAACGTCCTGACTTTC.

The chain employs TRBV5-5 and TRBJ2-7; D possibly corresponds to TRBD2 (5 bases). Germline assignment: CDR1 SGHKS and CDR2 YYEKEE (reference sequence). The CDR3 runs to 15 residues. V was clipped by 4 bases and J by 6 bases, with 20 bases between them. The CDR3 loop is CASSRLGPPGSEQYF. CDR3 bases: TGTGCCAGCAGCCGTCTTGGCCCCCCTGGGAGCGAGCAGTACTTC.

The genes are TRBV15 and TRBJ2-5, with D perhaps given as TRBD1 or TRBD2 (5 bases each). Germline CDR1 LNHNV, CDR2 YYDKDF (reference sequence). V lost 0 bases and J lost 5, with 16 bases in between. The CDR3 extends over 16 amino acids. In nucleotides, the CDR3 is TGTGCCACCAGCAGAGAGGGGGTCCACGGTGCGGAGACCCAGTACTTC. It translates to CATSREGVHGAETQYF.